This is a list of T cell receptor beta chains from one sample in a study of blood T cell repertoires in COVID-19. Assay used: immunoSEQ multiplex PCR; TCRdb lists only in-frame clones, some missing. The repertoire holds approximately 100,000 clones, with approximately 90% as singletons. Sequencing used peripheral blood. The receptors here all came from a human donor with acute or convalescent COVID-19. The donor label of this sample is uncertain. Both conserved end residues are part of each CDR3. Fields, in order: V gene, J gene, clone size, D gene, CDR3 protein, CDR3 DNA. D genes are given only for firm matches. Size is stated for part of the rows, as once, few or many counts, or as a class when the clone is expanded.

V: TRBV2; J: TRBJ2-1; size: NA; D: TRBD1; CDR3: CASRDRRSDNEQFF; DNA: TGTGCCAGCAGGGACAGGAGATCTGACAATGAGCAGTTCTTC
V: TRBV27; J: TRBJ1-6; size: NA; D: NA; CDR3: CASRRQSSYNSPLHF; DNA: TGTGCCAGCAGGCGACAGAGCTCCTATAATTCACCCCTCCACTTT
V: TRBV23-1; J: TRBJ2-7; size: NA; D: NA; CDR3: CASSQLRSSYEQYF; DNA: TGCGCCAGCAGTCAATTACGGAGCTCCTACGAGCAGTACTTC
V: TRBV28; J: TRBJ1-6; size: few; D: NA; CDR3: CASSESPGAGAPLHF; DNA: TGTGCCAGCAGCGAATCCCCAGGGGCCGGTGCACCCCTCCACTTT
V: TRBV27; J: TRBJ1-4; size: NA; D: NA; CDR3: CASSLQRATNEKLFF; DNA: TGTGCCAGCAGTTTGCAACGAGCAACTAATGAAAAACTGTTTTTT
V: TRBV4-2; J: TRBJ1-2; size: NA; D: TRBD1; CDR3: CASSPGQGDYGYTF; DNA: TGTGCCAGCAGCCCTGGACAGGGAGACTATGGCTACACCTTC
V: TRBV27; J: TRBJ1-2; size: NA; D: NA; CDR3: CASSEQTGYGYTF; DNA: TGTGCCAGCAGTGAACAGACAGGTTATGGCTACACCTTC
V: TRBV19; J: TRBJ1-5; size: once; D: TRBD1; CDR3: CASSRTGYSNQPQHF; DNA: TGTGCCAGTAGTCGGACAGGGTATAGCAATCAGCCCCAGCATTTT
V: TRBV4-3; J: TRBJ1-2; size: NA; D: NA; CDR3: CASSQDRVANYGYTF; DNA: TGCGCCAGCAGCCAAGATCGGGTCGCTAACTATGGCTACACCTTC
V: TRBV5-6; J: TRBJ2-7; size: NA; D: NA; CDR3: CASSFSWQGSYEQYF; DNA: TGTGCCAGCAGCTTTAGTTGGCAGGGGAGCTACGAGCAGTACTTC
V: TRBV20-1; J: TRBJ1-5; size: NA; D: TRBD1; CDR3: CSASSGTGHQPQHF; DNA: TGCAGTGCTAGTTCGGGGACAGGCCATCAGCCCCAGCATTTT
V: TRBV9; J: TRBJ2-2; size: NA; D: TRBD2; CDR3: CASSPPGTSGTGELFF; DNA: TGTGCCAGCAGCCCCCCCGGGACTAGTGGTACCGGGGAGCTGTTTTTT
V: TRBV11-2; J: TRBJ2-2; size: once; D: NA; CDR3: CASSLQANTGELFF; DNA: TGTGCCAGCAGCTTACAGGCGAACACCGGGGAGCTGTTTTTT
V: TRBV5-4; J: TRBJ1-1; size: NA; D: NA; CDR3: CASSRLDRPNTEAFF; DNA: TGTGCCAGCAGCAGATTAGACAGACCGAACACTGAAGCTTTCTTT
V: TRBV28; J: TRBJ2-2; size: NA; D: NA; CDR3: CASSRARGSNTGELFF; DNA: TGTGCCAGCAGCCGAGCGAGGGGGTCGAACACCGGGGAGCTGTTTTTT
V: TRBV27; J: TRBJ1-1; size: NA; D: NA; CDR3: CASSLSPAGASRTEAFF; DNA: TGTGCCAGCAGTTTATCCCCAGCAGGGGCCTCGAGGACTGAAGCTTTCTTT
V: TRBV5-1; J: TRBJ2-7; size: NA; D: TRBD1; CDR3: CASSWGQGGEQYF; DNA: TGCGCCAGCAGCTGGGGACAGGGTGGGGAGCAGTACTTC
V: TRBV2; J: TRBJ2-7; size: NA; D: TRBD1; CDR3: CATRTGSTYEQYF; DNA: TGTGCCACAAGGACAGGGAGCACCTACGAGCAGTACTTC
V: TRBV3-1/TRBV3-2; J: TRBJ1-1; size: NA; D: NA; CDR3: CASSPTALMNTEAFF; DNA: TGTGCCAGCAGCCCCACTGCGCTCATGAACACTGAAGCTTTCTTT
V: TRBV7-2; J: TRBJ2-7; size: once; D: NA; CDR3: CASSSGLGRYEQYF; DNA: TGTGCCAGCAGCTCCGGCCTGGGGAGGTACGAGCAGTACTTC
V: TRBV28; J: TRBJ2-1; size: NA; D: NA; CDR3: CASSFSDRYYNEQFF; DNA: TGTGCCAGCAGTTTCTCGGACAGATACTACAATGAGCAGTTCTTC
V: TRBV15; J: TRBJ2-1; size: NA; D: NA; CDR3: CATSRHSFNEQFF; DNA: TGTGCCACCAGCAGACACAGTTTCAATGAGCAGTTCTTC
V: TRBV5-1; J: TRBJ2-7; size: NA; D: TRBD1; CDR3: CASSPGQASYEQYF; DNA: TGCGCCAGCAGCCCGGGACAGGCCAGCTACGAGCAGTACTTC
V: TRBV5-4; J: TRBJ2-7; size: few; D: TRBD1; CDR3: CASRWGQASEQYF; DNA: TGTGCCAGCAGGTGGGGACAGGCTAGCGAGCAGTACTTC
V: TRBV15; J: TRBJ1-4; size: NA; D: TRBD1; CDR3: CATSRMAGGLTNEKLFF; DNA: TGTGCCACCAGCAGAATGGCAGGGGGCTTGACTAATGAAAAACTGTTTTTT
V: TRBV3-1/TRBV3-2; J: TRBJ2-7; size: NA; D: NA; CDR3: CASSQEAGQYEQYF; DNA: TGTGCCAGCAGCCAAGAGGCAGGGCAGTACGAGCAGTACTTC
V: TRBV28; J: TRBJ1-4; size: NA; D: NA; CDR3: CASSFMYSEKLFF; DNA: TGTGCCAGCAGTTTTATGTATAGTGAAAAACTGTTTTTT
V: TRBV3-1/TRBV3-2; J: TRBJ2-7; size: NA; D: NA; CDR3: CASSQAALDSAYEQYF; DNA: TGTGCCAGCAGCCAAGCAGCCCTGGACTCGGCCTACGAGCAGTACTTC